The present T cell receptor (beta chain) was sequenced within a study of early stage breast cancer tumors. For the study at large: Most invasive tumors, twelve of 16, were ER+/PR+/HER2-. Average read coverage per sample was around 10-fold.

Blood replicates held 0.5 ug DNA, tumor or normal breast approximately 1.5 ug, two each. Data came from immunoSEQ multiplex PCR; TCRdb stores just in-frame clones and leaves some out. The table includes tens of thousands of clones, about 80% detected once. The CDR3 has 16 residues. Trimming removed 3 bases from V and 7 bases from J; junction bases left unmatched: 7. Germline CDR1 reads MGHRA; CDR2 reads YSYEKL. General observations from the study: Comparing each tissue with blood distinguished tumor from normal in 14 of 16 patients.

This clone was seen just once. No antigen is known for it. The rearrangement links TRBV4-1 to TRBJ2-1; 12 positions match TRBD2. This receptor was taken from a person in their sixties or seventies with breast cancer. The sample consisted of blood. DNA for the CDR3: TGCGCCAGCAGCCAGGGGCTAGCGGGAGGGAGGAATGAGCAGTTCTTC. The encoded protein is CASSQGLAGGRNEQFF.